The T cell receptor (beta chain) described here comes from a study of blood T cells in healthy people across ages (dated by TCRdb to between 2015 and 2016). As for the study more broadly: In model experiments, template switching captured roughly one uniquely barcoded TCR beta cDNA molecule for every two T cells. Age-related changes in TCR beta repertoire diversity were measured in the study by deep sequencing normalized with unique cDNA molecular identifiers. Donors were grouped into four age groups: young (average approximately 15 years), middle-aged (around 39), aged (over 55) and long-lived (around 80). To avoid experimental bias, donors of different ages were spread randomly across the sequencing lanes. Using the same blood draw, the study looked at two additional independent replicas of 1 million unique cDNA reads for two donors, one aged 18 to 30 and the other aged 80 or older. Study-wide findings and limitations: Conclusive comparison of naive and antigen-experienced compartments was prevented by the profiling of bulk unsorted PBMCs. Because donor CMV infection status was unknown, age-related changes in expanded clonotypes were potentially confounded. A strong correlation was found between observed TCR beta diversity and the percentage of naive T cells measured by flow cytometry. The long-lived group showed more naive CD4+ T cells, fewer expanded clones and increased TCR diversity than the aged group, suggesting age selection. As age increased, observed TCR beta diversity per million T cells dropped in a roughly linear way, and a significant reduction was already evident by age 40. Estimates of total diversity based on one million sequenced T cells were considered lower bounds and underestimates.

To prepare the library, 5' RACE was applied. The second PCR ran for about 6 to 12 cycles and used a J-beta primer mix along with a sample-barcoded 5' primer. A template-switch 5' adaptor carrying 12 random nucleotides introduced a unique molecular identifier onto each TCR beta cDNA molecule. At least 2.5 million CDR3-containing paired-end reads were obtained from each sample. All of the RNA was converted into first-strand cDNA using the Mint cDNA synthesis kit, with a TRBC-specific oligonucleotide serving as the primer. Following uracil-DNA glycosylase treatment, a first 18-cycle PCR with universal primers M1SS and BC2_uni_R was performed on all cDNA. Turning to the authors' computational methods: Normalization of each sample was performed by random selection of 1 million high-quality reads, each carrying a distinct molecular identifier. Instead of being binned into consensus sequences, reads with shared molecular identifiers were discarded. MiTCR, run with a Q25 quality threshold and the strictest error-elimination algorithm, handled CDR3 identification, clonotype clustering and error correction. A nonparametric unseen species model with Euler transformation was used to estimate lower-bound total TCR beta diversity. The public reads were quality trimmed at Q25 with fastp and then assembled into clones with MiXCR by TCRdb, keeping productive beta chains. One record per CDR3 amino acid sequence lists the most common genes and DNA. TCRdb's processing, not the study's, gives the V and J calls here. The sample yields fewer than 2 million distinct CDR3 sequences; roughly two fifths were counted once. The ten largest clones take up roughly 23% of the sample.

Unmatched junction bases come to 7, with V trimmed by 7 bases and J by 0 bases. The cysteine opens and the phenylalanine closes a CDR3 of 16 amino acids. Of all the DNA, just the CDR3 is kept, 48 bases in frame from base 1. Looking up the germline V gene yields CDR1 SGHRS and CDR2 YFSETQ. This clonotype was observed at least ten times. The target of this receptor is not known. Base-call qualities are not available, and no considerably larger clone is one nucleotide away. Donors were 39 systemically healthy Caucasian individuals from Russia aged roughly 6 to 100 years. Each donor gave roughly 9.5 milliliters of peripheral blood, collected into EDTA-treated Vacutainer tubes. Ficoll-Paque density-gradient centrifugation was used to isolate PBMCs, with at least 6.5 million obtained per sample. Trizol reagent was used to extract total RNA from the PBMCs, yielding at least 5 micrograms per sample. For every donor, flow cytometry on a PBMC aliquot measured the percentage of naive CD45RAhigh/CD27high T cells.

The sequencing input was blood. This TCR came from a human donor in good health. The sequence joins TRBV5-1 to TRBJ2-6, with 7 middle bases fitting TRBD1. Here is the DNA: TGCGCCAGCGCGGTACAGGGGACCTCTGGGGCCAACGTCCTGACTTTC. This yields the protein CASAVQGTSGANVLTF.